This is a list of T cell receptor beta chains from one sample in a study of cytomegalovirus exposure and HLA in healthy donors. Clones were sequenced by immunoSEQ multiplex PCR, and TCRdb holds only the in-frame ones, with some missing. Of tens of thousands of clones detected, approximately 64% appear once; the ten largest clones hold 5.5% to 6%. The specimen was PBMCs. These receptors all stem from a boy aged 10-17 years in good health and CMV-seropositive. The CDR3 runs from the conserved cysteine through the conserved F or W. Fields, in order: J gene, D gene, clone size, V gene, CDR3 protein, CDR3 DNA. The D gene is left open where the match is weak. Some rows mark clone size as missing; the rest say once, few, many or name a class of expanded clone.

j_gene: TRBJ1-1; d_gene: TRBD1; abundance: few; v_gene: TRBV11-2; CDR3aa: CASSPGQGVWGAFF; CDR3nt: TGTGCCAGCAGCCCGGGACAGGGCGTTTGGGGAGCTTTCTTT
j_gene: TRBJ2-1; d_gene: TRBD2; abundance: few; v_gene: TRBV7-8; CDR3aa: CASSPGLAGVYNEQFF; CDR3nt: TGTGCCAGCAGCCCGGGACTAGCGGGAGTCTACAATGAGCAGTTCTTC
j_gene: TRBJ2-7; d_gene: TRBD2; abundance: once; v_gene: TRBV27; CDR3aa: CASSPTQGLAGISSYEQYF; CDR3nt: TGTGCCAGCAGTCCCACCCAGGGACTAGCGGGAATCAGCTCCTACGAGCAGTACTTC
j_gene: TRBJ2-7; d_gene: .; abundance: few; v_gene: TRBV7-2; CDR3aa: CASSFLAGPSYEQYF; CDR3nt: TGTGCCAGCAGCTTCCTGGCGGGACCCTCCTACGAGCAGTACTTC
j_gene: TRBJ1-5; d_gene: .; abundance: .; v_gene: TRBV7-5; CDR3aa: CARSSTCQPQHF; CDR3nt: TGTGCCAGAAGCTCGACATGTCAGCCCCAGCATTTT
j_gene: TRBJ2-1; d_gene: TRBD1; abundance: .; v_gene: TRBV18; CDR3aa: CASSPTGATLGEQFF; CDR3nt: TGTGCCAGCTCACCTACAGGGGCGACCTTAGGTGAGCAGTTCTTC
j_gene: TRBJ2-1; d_gene: .; abundance: .; v_gene: TRBV29-1; CDR3aa: CSVEALQGFQQFF; CDR3nt: TGCAGCGTTGAAGCATTACAGGGTTTTCAGCAGTTCTTC
j_gene: TRBJ1-1; d_gene: .; abundance: .; v_gene: TRBV6-6; CDR3aa: CASTRTVGVNTEAFF; CDR3nt: TGTGCCAGCACCCGGACAGTGGGGGTGAACACTGAAGCTTTCTTT
j_gene: TRBJ1-2; d_gene: .; abundance: .; v_gene: TRBV5-1; CDR3aa: CASTDWAGTYGYTF; CDR3nt: TGCGCCAGCACCGACTGGGCGGGCACCTATGGCTACACCTTC
j_gene: TRBJ2-2; d_gene: TRBD1; abundance: few; v_gene: TRBV19; CDR3aa: CASRRQGRGSGELFF; CDR3nt: TGTGCCAGTAGACGACAGGGTAGAGGATCCGGGGAGCTGTTTTTT
j_gene: TRBJ2-5; d_gene: TRBD1; abundance: .; v_gene: TRBV7-9; CDR3aa: CASSRDREEETQYF; CDR3nt: TGTGCCAGCAGCCGGGACAGGGAGGAAGAGACCCAGTACTTC
j_gene: TRBJ2-7; d_gene: .; abundance: .; v_gene: TRBV2; CDR3aa: CASSAGGPLKQYF; CDR3nt: TGTGCCAGCAGTGCCGGCGGCCCCCTTAAGCAGTACTTC
j_gene: TRBJ2-4; d_gene: .; abundance: few; v_gene: TRBV27; CDR3aa: CASRKTTENIQYF; CDR3nt: TGTGCCAGCAGAAAAACGACTGAAAACATTCAGTACTTC
j_gene: TRBJ2-1; d_gene: .; abundance: .; v_gene: TRBV6-1; CDR3aa: CASSDSQGSYNEQFF; CDR3nt: TGTGCCAGCAGTGATTCACAGGGATCCTACAATGAGCAGTTCTTC
j_gene: TRBJ1-1; d_gene: .; abundance: .; v_gene: TRBV2; CDR3aa: CASRSGRNTEAFF; CDR3nt: TGTGCCAGCCGGTCCGGGAGAAACACTGAAGCTTTCTTT
j_gene: TRBJ1-1; d_gene: TRBD1; abundance: .; v_gene: TRBV14; CDR3aa: CASSPQGEGTEAFF; CDR3nt: TGTGCCAGCAGCCCACAGGGGGAGGGCACTGAAGCTTTCTTT
j_gene: TRBJ2-7; d_gene: TRBD1; abundance: .; v_gene: TRBV9; CDR3aa: CASSLGDRGRYEQYF; CDR3nt: TGTGCCAGCAGCCTAGGGGACAGGGGTCGGTACGAGCAGTACTTC
j_gene: TRBJ2-7; d_gene: TRBD2; abundance: .; v_gene: TRBV7-6; CDR3aa: CASSLGRGGPYEQYF; CDR3nt: TGTGCCAGCAGCTTAGGGCGGGGGGGGCCCTACGAGCAGTACTTC
j_gene: TRBJ1-1; d_gene: .; abundance: .; v_gene: TRBV18; CDR3aa: CASSAGRGMNTEAFF; CDR3nt: TGTGCCAGCTCAGCTGGCAGGGGAATGAACACTGAAGCTTTCTTT
j_gene: TRBJ2-2; d_gene: TRBD2; abundance: .; v_gene: TRBV7-2; CDR3aa: CASSLEASGPTGELFF; CDR3nt: TGTGCCAGCAGCTTAGAGGCTAGCGGGCCCACCGGGGAGCTGTTTTTT
j_gene: TRBJ1-5; d_gene: .; abundance: .; v_gene: TRBV6-1; CDR3aa: CASSLQGDQPQHF; CDR3nt: TGTGCCAGCAGTCTACAGGGAGATCAGCCCCAGCATTTT
j_gene: TRBJ1-3; d_gene: .; abundance: .; v_gene: TRBV5-8; CDR3aa: CASSLGLISGNTIYF; CDR3nt: TGTGCCAGCAGCTTGGGGCTGATCTCTGGAAACACCATATATTTT
j_gene: TRBJ1-2; d_gene: TRBD1; abundance: .; v_gene: TRBV6-1; CDR3aa: CASSEVWDREDGYTF; CDR3nt: TGTGCCAGCAGTGAGGTTTGGGACAGGGAAGATGGCTACACCTTC
j_gene: TRBJ1-2; d_gene: .; abundance: .; v_gene: TRBV7-9; CDR3aa: CASSPGTSSTGYTF; CDR3nt: TGTGCCAGCAGCCCCGGGACAAGTAGTACTGGCTACACCTTC
j_gene: TRBJ1-2; d_gene: .; abundance: .; v_gene: TRBV29-1; CDR3aa: CSADGVSPNYGYTF; CDR3nt: TGCAGCGCTGACGGGGTCAGCCCCAACTATGGCTACACCTTC
j_gene: TRBJ2-5; d_gene: TRBD2; abundance: few; v_gene: TRBV27; CDR3aa: CASSARLAGGDFGETQYF; CDR3nt: TGTGCCAGCAGTGCCCGACTAGCGGGGGGGGACTTTGGTGAGACCCAGTACTTC
j_gene: TRBJ2-3; d_gene: TRBD1; abundance: few; v_gene: TRBV7-8; CDR3aa: CASSFALTSRGQADTQYF; CDR3nt: TGTGCCAGCAGCTTCGCGCTCACTTCCAGGGGGCAAGCAGATACGCAGTATTTT
j_gene: TRBJ2-3; d_gene: TRBD2; abundance: .; v_gene: TRBV5-4; CDR3aa: CASSSPGRGDTYTQYF; CDR3nt: TGTGCCAGCAGCTCCCCCGGGCGGGGGGACACATATACGCAGTATTTT
j_gene: TRBJ2-2; d_gene: TRBD2; abundance: .; v_gene: TRBV19; CDR3aa: CASKMASGRASTGELFF; CDR3nt: TGTGCCAGTAAAATGGCTAGCGGGAGGGCCAGTACCGGGGAGCTGTTTTTT
j_gene: TRBJ2-6; d_gene: TRBD1; abundance: .; v_gene: TRBV25-1; CDR3aa: CASSLGQKTSGANVLTF; CDR3nt: TGTGCCAGCAGTTTGGGACAGAAAACATCTGGGGCCAACGTCCTGACTTTC
j_gene: TRBJ1-3; d_gene: TRBD1; abundance: .; v_gene: TRBV6-6; CDR3aa: CASSYSTGVGTIYF; CDR3nt: TGTGCCAGCAGTTACTCGACAGGGGTGGGCACCATATATTTT
j_gene: TRBJ1-6; d_gene: TRBD1; abundance: .; v_gene: TRBV7-2; CDR3aa: CASSLSGQGASPLHF; CDR3nt: TGTGCCAGCAGCTTGTCGGGACAGGGGGCCTCACCCCTCCACTTT